The table lists the clone carrying this T cell receptor beta chain with a few counts. Its antigen is as yet unknown. The data derive from a study of identical twins. Template switching added a universal primer site; cDNA carried unique molecular identifiers. MiXCR, applied by TCRdb to the 5' RACE reads, yields one record per CDR3 protein. The sample records under 800,000 distinct CDR3 sequences, less than 25% being singletons. Study-wide findings and caveats: Reduced insertions were recorded for abundant cord blood beta clonotypes, with no such pattern in memory repertoires.

With 0 bases clipped from V and 5 bases from J, the junction kept 7 bases outside the gene matches. CDR3 size: 16 residues. The germline V gene encodes CDR1 SGDLS and CDR2 YYNGEE. The same data also went into a second study, on T cells expressing NK-cell markers. Turning to that study: The share of CD8+ T cells held by dominant NKG2C+ clonotypes was about 1.0-8% in roughly 6 donors. HCMV specificity of the expanded NKG2C+ T cell clones stayed unclear.

V is TRBV9 and J is TRBJ2-1, with 8 bases that match TRBD2. This sequence originates from a woman between 18 and 29 years old in good health. Specimen: PBMCs. For the CDR3, the DNA is TGTGCCAGCAGCGTAGCCTCTAGCGGGTTCCACAATGAGCAGTTCTTC. Translated, it gives CASSVASSGFHNEQFF.